These 22 T cell receptor beta chains were sequenced from one sample in a study of OX40 agonist ivuxolimab in advanced cancers. Measured with immunoSEQ multiplex PCR; TCRdb has only the in-frame clones, and not every one. The sample shows tens of thousands of clones, about 92% of them seen only once. The sample in question was CD4+ or CD8+ T cells sorted from blood, obtained in a trial of the OX40 agonist ivuxolimab. These receptors all come from an adult with an advanced solid tumor such as melanoma, head and neck, liver or kidney cancer.

The rearrangement links TRBV5-4 to TRBJ2-3; 10 bases map to TRBD2. The length of the CDR3 is 15 residues. CDR1 is SGHNT and CDR2 is YYREEE in the germline V gene (reference sequence). The V gene end was trimmed by 4 bases and the J gene end by 0 bases; junction bases not matched to a gene: 2. In DNA form, the CDR3 reads TGTGCCAGCAGCCGGACTAGCGGTAGCACAGATACGCAGTATTTT. The encoded protein is CASSRTSGSTDTQYF.

This chain connects TRBV15 to TRBJ2-6; 14 positions match TRBD2. After removal of 3 bases from V and 2 bases from J, the junction contained 9 bases not matched to a gene. Germline assignment: CDR1 LNHNV and CDR2 YYDKDF (reference sequence). This CDR3 has 20 residues. This CDR3 is CATSSDLGLAGVTGANVLTF. The CDR3 DNA sequence: TGTGCCACCAGCAGTGACTTGGGACTAGCGGGGGTAACTGGGGCCAACGTCCTGACTTTC.

J is TRBJ1-5 and V is TRBV6-5; D gene uncertain. V dropped 5 bases and J dropped 3 bases, with 11 bases sitting between them. This CDR3 spans 14 amino acids. Germline V lookup: CDR1 MNHEY, CDR2 SVGAGI. The CDR3 DNA reads as TGTGCCAGCAGTAAAACTCAGACCAATCAGCCCCAGCATTTT. This translates into CASSKTQTNQPQHF.

The chain couples TRBV7-2 to TRBJ1-1; D is ambiguous. The CDR3 consists of 15 residues. The V end lost 1 base, the J end lost 4 bases, and 13 bases lay between the germline ends. The germline CDR1 and CDR2 sequences are SGHTA and FQGNSA. CDR3 residues: CASSLVVGLSTEAFF. As DNA, the CDR3 is TGTGCCAGCAGCTTAGTTGTGGGGTTGAGCACTGAAGCTTTCTTT.

This clone turned up a few times. This sequence joins TRBV27 and TRBJ2-5; a weak D match, TRBD1 (6 bases). Trimming cost V 6 bases and J 5 bases, with 16 bases left between them. Germline-derived CDR1 and CDR2 are MNHEY and SMNVEV (reference sequence). The CDR3 has 14 residues. This CDR3 reads CASSPDRFRETQYF. For the CDR3, the DNA is TGTGCCAGCAGCCCAGACAGGTTCCGGGAGACCCAGTACTTC.

A note on this clone: This same CDR3 is encoded by further DNA sequences in the sample. This chain connects TRBV30 to TRBJ1-4, with 9 bases fitting TRBD1. The CDR3 has 15 residues. Per the germline V gene, CDR1 is GTSNPN and CDR2 is SVGIG (reference sequence). With 0 bases clipped from V and 5 bases from J, the junction kept 4 bases outside the gene matches. CDR3 loop: CAWSVRGTGNEKLFF. The CDR3 bases are TGTGCCTGGAGTGTACGGGGGACAGGGAATGAAAAACTGTTTTTT.

The rearrangement links TRBV19 to TRBJ1-1, with 7 bases aligning to TRBD1. Trimming cost V 9 bases and J 4 bases; bases outside gene matches: 8. This CDR3 comprises 13 residues. Germline-derived CDR1 and CDR2 are LNHDA and SQIVND (reference sequence). The CDR3 region is CASSTGEGTEAFF. The CDR3 DNA is TGTGCCAGCAGCACAGGGGAGGGCACTGAAGCTTTCTTT.

The chain couples TRBV5-1 to TRBJ2-7, with unresolved D. The CDR3 consists of 12 residues. The germline CDR1 and CDR2 sequences are SGHRS and YFSETQ. V lost 1 base and J 4 bases, leaving 6 bases between the germline ends. The CDR3 is CASSLTGYEQYF. The CDR3 DNA sequence: TGCGCCAGCAGCTTGACGGGTTACGAGCAGTACTTC.

The chain carries TRBV28 and TRBJ2-7; D unclear. The CDR3 length is 18 residues. Germline V gene sequence: CDR1 MDHEN, CDR2 SYDVKM. Trimming pared 1 base from V and 3 bases from J, leaving 22 bases between. The CDR3 region is CASSLSPGLGATDYEQYF. In nucleotides, the CDR3 is TGTGCCAGCAGTTTATCCCCTGGTTTAGGAGCGACTGACTACGAGCAGTACTTC.

The chain employs TRBV2 and TRBJ2-1; a weak D match, TRBD2 (5 bases). Trimming took 2 bases from V and 2 from J, leaving 10 bases between them. Germline CDR1 SNHLY, CDR2 FYNNEI. The CDR3 is 15 amino acids. Here the CDR3 DNA reads TGTGCCAGCAGTGAATGGATAGCGACCTACAATGAGCAGTTCTTC. Protein sequence: CASSEWIATYNEQFF.

The CDR3 spells CASSLRGLAGFVADTQYF. CDR3 DNA: TGTGCCAGCAGCTTAAGGGGACTAGCGGGGTTTGTGGCAGATACGCAGTATTTT. The chain couples TRBV7-2 to TRBJ2-3; the match to TRBD2 covers 13 bases. V trimming: 2 bases; J trimming: 4 bases; junction bases outside the gene matches: 9. The CDR3 is 18 amino acids. Germline V CDR1 and CDR2: SGHTA, FQGNSA. Looking up the rest from reference TRBV7-2 and TRBJ2-3 gives the full variable domain: GAGVSQSPSNKVTEKGKDVELRCDPISGHTALYWYRQSLGQGLEFLIYFQGNSAPDKSGLPSDRFSAERTGGSVSTLTIQRTQQEDSAVYLCASSLRGLAGFVADTQYFGPGTRLTVL.

The rearrangement joins TRBV2 to TRBJ2-3, with 10 bases matching TRBD2. The germline CDR1 and CDR2 sequences are SNHLY and FYNNEI. This CDR3 has 15 amino acids. Trimming cost V 7 bases and J 2 bases; bases outside gene matches: 6. DNA for the CDR3: TGTGCCAGCACTAGCGGGAGCTGGGCCACAGATACGCAGTATTTT. Translation: CASTSGSWATDTQYF.

V gene TRBV6-5 combines with J gene TRBJ2-2; weak D call: TRBD2 (6 bases). The V and J ends lost 6 bases and 7 bases respectively, with 18 bases between them. CDR3 length: 15 residues. Germline V gene lookup returns CDR1 MNHEY and CDR2 SVGAGI. The CDR3 loop is CASRTRGLRDGELFF. CDR3 nucleotide sequence: TGTGCCAGCAGGACTAGGGGTCTAAGGGACGGGGAGCTGTTTTTT.

This clone was counted a few times. Other DNA sequences in the sample encode the same CDR3. The chain is built from TRBV5-1 and TRBJ2-5; the D gene is possibly TRBD1 (5 bases). V lost 0 bases, J lost 3 bases, and 12 bases lay in between. This CDR3 is 15 amino acids long. The germline V gene encodes CDR1 SGHRS and CDR2 YFSETQ. The CDR3 DNA reads TGCGCCAGCAGCTTGGCTGCAGGGCCTGAAGAGACCCAGTACTTC. Translated, it gives CASSLAAGPEETQYF.

The V gene is TRBV5-6, the J gene TRBJ2-1; D remains unclear. V gave up 4 bases and J gave up 9 bases, with 14 bases separating them. Germline V gives CDR1 SGHDT, CDR2 YYEEEE. The CDR3 is 13 amino acids. The CDR3 protein is CASSPTSGGEQFF. The CDR3 DNA is TGTGCCAGCAGCCCGACGTCGGGTGGTGAGCAGTTCTTC. Supplemented by reference TRBV5-6 and TRBJ2-1, the full variable domain reads DAGVTQSPTHLIKTRGQQVTLRCSPKSGHDTVSWYQQALGQGPQFIFQYYEEEERQRGNFPDRFSGHQFPNYSSELNVNALLLGDSALYLCASSPTSGGEQFFGPGTRLTVL.

The chain joins TRBV7-8 to TRBJ1-1; D possibly corresponds to TRBD1 (6 bases). CDR3 length: 15 residues. Germline lookup yields CDR1 SGHVS and CDR2 FQNEAQ. The V end was cut by 5 bases, the J end by 2 bases, with 15 bases between. CDR3 region: CASSPVGGRNTEAFF. CDR3 nucleotides: TGTGCCAGCAGCCCGGTAGGGGGGCGAAACACTGAAGCTTTCTTT.

The V and J genes are TRBV5-1 and TRBJ1-1, with D possibly matching TRBD1 (5 bases). V lost 2 bases and J lost 6, with 14 bases in between. The CDR3 totals 14 residues. Germline CDR1 SGHRS, CDR2 YFSETQ. CDR3 sequence reads: CASSFDEGIAEAFF. The CDR3 DNA is TGCGCCAGCAGCTTCGATGAGGGGATCGCTGAAGCTTTCTTT.

The table lists this clone with a few counts. V and J are TRBV28 and TRBJ1-2, with unresolved D. V gave up 7 bases and J gave up 2 bases, with 11 bases separating them. CDR3 size: 13 residues. Germline V lookup: CDR1 MDHEN, CDR2 SYDVKM. CDR3 DNA sequence: TGTGCCAGCACCCAAAGGCTGAACTATGGCTACACCTTC. Translated, it gives CASTQRLNYGYTF.

V gene TRBV2 combines with J gene TRBJ2-7, with 11 bases lining up with TRBD2. The CDR3 loop spans 16 amino acids. The ends lost 7 bases at V and 7 bases at J; junction bases unmatched: 15. Germline V lookup: CDR1 SNHLY, CDR2 FYNNEI. The CDR3 loop reads CASMSSGRARGGEQYF. CDR3 sequence (DNA): TGTGCCAGCATGAGTAGCGGGAGGGCCCGCGGGGGGGAGCAGTACTTC.

The count of this clone is one. The rearrangement joins TRBV28 to TRBJ2-6; 9 nucleotides agree with TRBD1. The V gene's germline CDR1 is MDHEN and CDR2 SYDVKM. This CDR3 has 17 amino acids. V lost 4 bases, J lost 0 bases, and 4 bases stayed unmatched. The CDR3 sequence: CASSSGTGHSGANVLTF. The CDR3, as DNA: TGTGCCAGCAGTTCAGGGACAGGGCACTCTGGGGCCAACGTCCTGACTTTC.

The gene calls are TRBV4-1 and TRBJ2-4; 13 bases are shared with TRBD2. Germline V gene lookup returns CDR1 MGHRA and CDR2 YSYEKL. This CDR3 is 20 amino acids long. V was pared by 1 base and J by 1 base, with 10 bases of the junction left unmatched. CDR3 sequence reads: CASSQVRGLAGKVAKNIQYF. The CDR3 bases are TGCGCCAGCAGCCAAGTAAGGGGACTAGCGGGAAAGGTGGCCAAAAACATTCAGTACTTC.

The rearrangement uses TRBV29-1 and TRBJ2-5, with 8 positions matching TRBD1. With V trimmed by 7 bases and J by 5 bases, 12 bases remained unmatched. There are 14 residues in the CDR3. Germline V gene sequence: CDR1 SQVTM, CDR2 ANQGSEA. CDR3 loop: CSAWTGTLTETQYF. The DNA for the CDR3 is TGCAGCGCCTGGACAGGGACCCTGACCGAGACCCAGTACTTC.